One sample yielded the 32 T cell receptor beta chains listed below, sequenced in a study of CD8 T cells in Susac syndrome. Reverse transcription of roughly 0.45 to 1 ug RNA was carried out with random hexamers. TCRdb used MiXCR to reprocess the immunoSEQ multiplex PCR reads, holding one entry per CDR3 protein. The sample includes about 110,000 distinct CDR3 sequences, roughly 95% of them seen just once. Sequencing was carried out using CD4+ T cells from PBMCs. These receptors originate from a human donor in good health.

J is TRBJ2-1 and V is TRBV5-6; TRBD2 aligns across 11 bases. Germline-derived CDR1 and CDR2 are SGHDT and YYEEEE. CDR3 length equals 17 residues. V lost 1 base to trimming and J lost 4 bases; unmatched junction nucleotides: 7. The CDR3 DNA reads TGTGCCAGCAGCTTGCGCCAGACTAGCGGGATTTACAATGAGCAGTTCTTC. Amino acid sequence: CASSLRQTSGIYNEQFF.

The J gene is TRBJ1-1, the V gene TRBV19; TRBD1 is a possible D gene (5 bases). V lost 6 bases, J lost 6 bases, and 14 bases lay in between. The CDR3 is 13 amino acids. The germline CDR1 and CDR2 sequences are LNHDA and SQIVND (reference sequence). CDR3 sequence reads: CASSRQNTPEAFF. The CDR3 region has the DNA TGTGCCAGTAGCCGACAGAACACTCCTGAAGCTTTCTTT.

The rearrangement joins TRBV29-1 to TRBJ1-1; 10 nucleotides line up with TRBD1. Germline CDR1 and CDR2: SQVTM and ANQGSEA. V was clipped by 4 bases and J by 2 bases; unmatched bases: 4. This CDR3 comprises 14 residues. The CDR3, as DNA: TGCAGCGTTGGACAGGGGGCCTCTAACACTGAAGCTTTCTTT. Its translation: CSVGQGASNTEAFF. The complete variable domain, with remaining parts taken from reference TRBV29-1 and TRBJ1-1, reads SAVISQKPSRDICQRGTSLTIQCQVDSQVTMMFWYRQQPGQSLTLIATANQGSEATYESGFVIDKFPISRPNLTFSTLTVSNMSPEDSSIYLCSVGQGASNTEAFFGQGTRLTVV.

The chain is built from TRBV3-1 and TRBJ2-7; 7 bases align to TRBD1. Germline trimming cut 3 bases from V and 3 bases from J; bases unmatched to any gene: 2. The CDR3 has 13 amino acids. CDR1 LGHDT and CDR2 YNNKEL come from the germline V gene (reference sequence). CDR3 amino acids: CASSQDRSYEQYF. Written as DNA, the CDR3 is TGTGCCAGCAGCCAGGACAGGAGCTACGAGCAGTACTTC.

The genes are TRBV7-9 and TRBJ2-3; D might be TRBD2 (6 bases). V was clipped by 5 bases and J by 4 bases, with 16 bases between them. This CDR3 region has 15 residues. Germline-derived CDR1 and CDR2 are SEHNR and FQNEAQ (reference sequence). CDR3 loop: CASSPDWGVPDTQYF. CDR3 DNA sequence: TGTGCCAGCAGCCCAGACTGGGGGGTTCCAGATACGCAGTATTTT.

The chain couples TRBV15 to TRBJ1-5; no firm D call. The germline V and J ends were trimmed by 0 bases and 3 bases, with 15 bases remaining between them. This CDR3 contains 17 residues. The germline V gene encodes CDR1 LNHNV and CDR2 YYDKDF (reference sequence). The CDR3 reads CATSRDLLDGNNQPQHF. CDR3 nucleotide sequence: TGTGCCACCAGCAGAGATTTACTCGACGGAAACAATCAGCCCCAGCATTTT. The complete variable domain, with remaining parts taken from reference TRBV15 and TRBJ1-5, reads DAMVIQNPRYQVTQFGKPVTLSCSQTLNHNVMYWYQQKSSQAPKLLFHYYDKDFNNEADTPDNFQSRRPNTSFCFLDIRSPGLGDTAMYLCATSRDLLDGNNQPQHFGDGTRLSIL.

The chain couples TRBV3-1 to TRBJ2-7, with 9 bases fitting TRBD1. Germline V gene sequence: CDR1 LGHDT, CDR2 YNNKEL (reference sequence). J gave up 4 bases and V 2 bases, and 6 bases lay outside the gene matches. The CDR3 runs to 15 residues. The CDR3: CASSQPGQGRYEQYF. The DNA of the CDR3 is TGTGCCAGCAGCCAACCGGGACAGGGAAGGTACGAGCAGTACTTC.

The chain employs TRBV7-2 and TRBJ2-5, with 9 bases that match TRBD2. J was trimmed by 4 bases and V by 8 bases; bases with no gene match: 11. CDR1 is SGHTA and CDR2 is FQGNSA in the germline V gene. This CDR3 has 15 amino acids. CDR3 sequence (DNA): TGTGCCAGCGTCCCTAGCGGGAAAGTAGGAGAGACCCAGTACTTC. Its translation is CASVPSGKVGETQYF.

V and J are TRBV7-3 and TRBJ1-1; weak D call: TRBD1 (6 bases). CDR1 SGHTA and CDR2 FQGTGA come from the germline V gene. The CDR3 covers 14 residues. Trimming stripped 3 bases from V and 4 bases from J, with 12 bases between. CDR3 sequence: CASSFQGRTTEAFF. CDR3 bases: TGTGCCAGCAGCTTTCAGGGGCGGACCACTGAAGCTTTCTTT.

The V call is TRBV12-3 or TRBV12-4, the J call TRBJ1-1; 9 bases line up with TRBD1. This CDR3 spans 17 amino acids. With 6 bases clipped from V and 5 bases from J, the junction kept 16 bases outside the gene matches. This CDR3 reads CASSLWGSRDRVTEAFF. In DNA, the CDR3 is TGTGCCAGCAGCCTCTGGGGATCCCGGGACAGGGTTACTGAAGCTTTCTTT.

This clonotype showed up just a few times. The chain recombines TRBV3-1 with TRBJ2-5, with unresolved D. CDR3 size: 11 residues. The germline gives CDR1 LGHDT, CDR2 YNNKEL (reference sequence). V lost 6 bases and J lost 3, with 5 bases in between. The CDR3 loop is CASSYEETQYF. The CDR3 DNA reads TGTGCCAGCAGTTACGAAGAGACCCAGTACTTC.

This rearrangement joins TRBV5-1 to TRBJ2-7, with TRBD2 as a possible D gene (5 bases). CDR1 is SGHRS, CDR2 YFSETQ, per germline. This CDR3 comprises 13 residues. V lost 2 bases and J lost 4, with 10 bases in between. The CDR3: CASSFRGLYEQYF. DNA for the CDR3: TGCGCCAGCAGCTTCCGGGGTTTATACGAGCAGTACTTC.

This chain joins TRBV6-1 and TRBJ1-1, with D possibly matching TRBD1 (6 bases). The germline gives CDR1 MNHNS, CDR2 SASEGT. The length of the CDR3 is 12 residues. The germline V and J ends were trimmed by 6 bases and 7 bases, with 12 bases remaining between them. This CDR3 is CASSWTVGEAFF. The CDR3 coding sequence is TGTGCCAGCAGCTGGACAGTCGGTGAAGCTTTCTTT.

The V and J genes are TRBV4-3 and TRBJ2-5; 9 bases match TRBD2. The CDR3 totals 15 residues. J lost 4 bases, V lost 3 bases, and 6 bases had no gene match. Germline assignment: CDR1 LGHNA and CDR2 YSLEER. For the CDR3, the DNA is TGCGCCAGCAGCCAGCTTAGCGGGAGTGGAGAGACCCAGTACTTC. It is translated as CASSQLSGSGETQYF.

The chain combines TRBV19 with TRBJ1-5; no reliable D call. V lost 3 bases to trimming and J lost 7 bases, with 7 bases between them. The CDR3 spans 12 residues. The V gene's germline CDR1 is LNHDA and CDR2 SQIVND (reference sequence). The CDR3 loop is CASSIADQPQHF. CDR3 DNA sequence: TGTGCCAGTAGTATCGCGGACCAGCCCCAGCATTTT.

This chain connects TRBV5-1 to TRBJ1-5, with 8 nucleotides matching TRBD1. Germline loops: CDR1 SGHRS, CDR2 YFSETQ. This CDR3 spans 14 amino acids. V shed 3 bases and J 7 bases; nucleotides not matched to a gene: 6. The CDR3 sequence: CASSWEQGGQPQHF. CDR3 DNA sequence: TGCGCCAGCAGCTGGGAACAGGGGGGCCAGCCCCAGCATTTT.

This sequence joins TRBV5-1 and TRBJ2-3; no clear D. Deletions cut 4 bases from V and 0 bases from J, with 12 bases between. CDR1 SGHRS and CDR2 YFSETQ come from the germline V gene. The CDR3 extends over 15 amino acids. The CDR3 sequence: CASSPGPTSTDTQYF. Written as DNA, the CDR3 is TGCGCCAGCAGCCCCGGCCCGACTAGCACAGATACGCAGTATTTT.

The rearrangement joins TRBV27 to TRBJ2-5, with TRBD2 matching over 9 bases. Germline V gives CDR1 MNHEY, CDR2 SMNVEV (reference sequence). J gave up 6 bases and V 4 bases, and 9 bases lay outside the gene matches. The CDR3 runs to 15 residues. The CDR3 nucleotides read TGTGCCAGCAGTTCCCCTCTAGCGGGGAAAAAGACCCAGTACTTC. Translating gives CASSSPLAGKKTQYF.

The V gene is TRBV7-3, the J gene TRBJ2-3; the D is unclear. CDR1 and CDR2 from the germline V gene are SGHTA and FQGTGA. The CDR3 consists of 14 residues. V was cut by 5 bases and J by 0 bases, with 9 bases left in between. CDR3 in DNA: TGTGCCAGCAGCCCCACCTCTAGCACAGATACGCAGTATTTT. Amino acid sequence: CASSPTSSTDTQYF.

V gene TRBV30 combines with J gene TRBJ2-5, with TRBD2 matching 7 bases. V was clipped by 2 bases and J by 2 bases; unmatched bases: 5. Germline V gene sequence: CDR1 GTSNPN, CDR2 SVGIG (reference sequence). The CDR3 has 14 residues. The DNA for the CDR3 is TGTGCCTGGAGTAATGGGGGGGGACAAGAGACCCAGTACTTC. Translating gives CAWSNGGGQETQYF.

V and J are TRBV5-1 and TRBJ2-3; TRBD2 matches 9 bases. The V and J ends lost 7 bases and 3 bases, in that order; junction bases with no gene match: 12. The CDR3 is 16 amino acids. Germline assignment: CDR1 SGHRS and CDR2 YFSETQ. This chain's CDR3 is CASCEAGGPRTDTQYF. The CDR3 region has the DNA TGCGCCAGCTGCGAGGCGGGAGGGCCGAGGACAGATACGCAGTATTTT.

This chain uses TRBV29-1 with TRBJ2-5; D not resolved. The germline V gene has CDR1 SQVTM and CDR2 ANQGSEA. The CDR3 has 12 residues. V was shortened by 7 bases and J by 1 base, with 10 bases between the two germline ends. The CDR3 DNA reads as TGCAGCGCCCGAAGCACCCAAGAGACCCAGTACTTC. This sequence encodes CSARSTQETQYF.

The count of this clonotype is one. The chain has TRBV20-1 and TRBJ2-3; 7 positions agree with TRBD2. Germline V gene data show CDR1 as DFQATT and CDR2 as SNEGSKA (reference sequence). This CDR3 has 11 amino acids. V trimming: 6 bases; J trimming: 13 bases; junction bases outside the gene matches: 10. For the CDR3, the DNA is TGCAGTGCCTGGGACTACCCGAGGGAGTATTTT. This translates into CSAWDYPREYF.

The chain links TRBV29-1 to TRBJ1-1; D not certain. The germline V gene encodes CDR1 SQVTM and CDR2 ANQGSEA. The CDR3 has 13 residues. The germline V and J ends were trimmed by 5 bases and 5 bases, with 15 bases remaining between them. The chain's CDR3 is CSVLRPGWTEAFF. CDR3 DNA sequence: TGCAGCGTTCTTAGGCCGGGTTGGACTGAAGCTTTCTTT.

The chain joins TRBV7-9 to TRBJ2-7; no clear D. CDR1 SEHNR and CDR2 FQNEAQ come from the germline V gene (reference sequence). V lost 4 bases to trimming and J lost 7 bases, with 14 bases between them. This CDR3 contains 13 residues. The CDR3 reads CASSSDAPTEQYF. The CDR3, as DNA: TGTGCCAGCAGCTCGGACGCCCCGACAGAGCAGTACTTC.

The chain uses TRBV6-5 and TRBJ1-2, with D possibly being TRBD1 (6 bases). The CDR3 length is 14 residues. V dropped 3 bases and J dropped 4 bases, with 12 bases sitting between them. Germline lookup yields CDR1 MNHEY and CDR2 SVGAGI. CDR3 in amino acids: CASSYAGVVYGYTF. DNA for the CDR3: TGTGCCAGCAGTTATGCAGGGGTGGTCTATGGCTACACCTTC.

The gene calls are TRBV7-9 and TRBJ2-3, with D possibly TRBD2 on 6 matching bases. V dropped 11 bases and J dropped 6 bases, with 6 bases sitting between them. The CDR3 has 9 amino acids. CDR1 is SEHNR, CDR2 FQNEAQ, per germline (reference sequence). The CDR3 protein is CAGGDTQYF. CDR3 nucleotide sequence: TGTGCCGGGGGGGATACGCAGTATTTT.

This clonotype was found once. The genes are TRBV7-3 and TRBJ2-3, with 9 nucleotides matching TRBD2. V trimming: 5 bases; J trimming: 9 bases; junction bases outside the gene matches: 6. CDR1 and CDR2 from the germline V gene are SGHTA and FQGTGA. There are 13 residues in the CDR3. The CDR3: CASSPGLALTQYF. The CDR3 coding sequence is TGTGCCAGCAGCCCCGGACTAGCGCTGACGCAGTATTTT.

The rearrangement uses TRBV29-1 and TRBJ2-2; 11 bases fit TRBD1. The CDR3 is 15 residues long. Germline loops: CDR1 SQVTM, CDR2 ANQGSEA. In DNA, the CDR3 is TGCAGTGGGCCGGGACAGGGGGCGAACACCGGGGAGCTGTTTTTT. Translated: CSGPGQGANTGELFF.

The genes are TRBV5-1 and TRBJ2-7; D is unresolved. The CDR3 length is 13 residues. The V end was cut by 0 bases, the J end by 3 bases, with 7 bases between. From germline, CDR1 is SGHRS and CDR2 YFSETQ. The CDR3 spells CASSLDGDYEQYF. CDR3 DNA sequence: TGCGCCAGCAGCTTGGATGGGGACTACGAGCAGTACTTC.

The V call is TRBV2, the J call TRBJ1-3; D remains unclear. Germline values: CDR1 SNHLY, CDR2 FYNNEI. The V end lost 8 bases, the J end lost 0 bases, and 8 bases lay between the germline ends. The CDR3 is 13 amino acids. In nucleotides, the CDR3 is TGTGCCAGCGGCGGAAACTCTGGAAACACCATATATTTT. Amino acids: CASGGNSGNTIYF.

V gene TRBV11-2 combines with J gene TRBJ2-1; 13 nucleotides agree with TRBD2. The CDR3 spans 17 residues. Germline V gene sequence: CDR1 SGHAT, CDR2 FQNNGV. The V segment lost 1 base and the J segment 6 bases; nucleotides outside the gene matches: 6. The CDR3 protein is CASSLVRTSGSFNEQFF. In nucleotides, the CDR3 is TGTGCCAGCAGCTTAGTTCGGACTAGCGGGAGCTTCAATGAGCAGTTCTTC.